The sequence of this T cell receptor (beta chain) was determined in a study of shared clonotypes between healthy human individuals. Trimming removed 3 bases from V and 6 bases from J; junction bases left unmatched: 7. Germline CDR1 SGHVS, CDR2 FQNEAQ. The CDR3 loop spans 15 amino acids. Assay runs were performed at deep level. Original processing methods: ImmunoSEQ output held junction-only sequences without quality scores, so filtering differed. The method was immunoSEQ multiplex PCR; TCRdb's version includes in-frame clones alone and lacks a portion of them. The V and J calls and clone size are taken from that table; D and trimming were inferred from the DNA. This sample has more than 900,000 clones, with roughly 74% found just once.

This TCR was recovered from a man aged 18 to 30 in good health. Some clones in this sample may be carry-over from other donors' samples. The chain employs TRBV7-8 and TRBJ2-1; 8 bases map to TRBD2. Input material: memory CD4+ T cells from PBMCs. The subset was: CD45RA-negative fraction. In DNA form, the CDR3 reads TGTGCCAGCAGCTTGAGGACCGGGAGGGCCAATGAGCAGTTCTTC. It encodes CASSLRTGRANEQFF.